The 3 T cell receptor beta chains below were found in one sample sequenced in a study of molecular identifiers for immune sequencing clone quantification. One entry per CDR3 protein results from TCRdb running MiXCR on the PCR reads. The sample consists of some 320,000 distinct CDR3 sequences, about a fifth of them appearing once. The sample comprised naive CD8+ T cells from blood, with Jurkat cell RNA spiked in. Documented subset: FACS-sorted CD8+CD4-CCR7+CD45RA+ naive T cells. The receptors originated from a human donor in good health. Some libraries in this study had Jurkat cell RNA spiked in.

This clonotype was seen ten or more times. V usage is TRBV4-3 and J usage is TRBJ2-7, with 13 bases identical to TRBD2. Germline CDR1 reads LGHNA; CDR2 reads YSLEER. J was trimmed by 11 bases and V by 3 bases; bases with no gene match: 10. This CDR3 is built from 15 residues. The CDR3: CASSQTAGTSGDKYF. CDR3 sequence (DNA): TGCGCCAGCAGCCAGACTGCCGGGACTAGCGGGGATAAGTACTTC.

In regard to this clonotype: A read error is possible here, since a much larger clone lies one base away. Lacking the conserved final phenylalanine or tryptophan, this CDR3 likely reflects a read error. The chain links TRBV11-3 to TRBJ2-1; 7 bases fit TRBD2. The germline V gene encodes CDR1 SGHNT and CDR2 YENEEA. CDR3 size: 16 residues. The ends lost 1 base at V and 0 bases at J; junction bases unmatched: 3. CDR3 loop: CASSLGEGYSYNEQFS. The CDR3, as DNA: TGTGCCAGCAGCTTAGGGGAGGGTTACTCCTACAATGAGCAGTTCTCC.

This clonotype occurred many times. Its ends do not fully match the called genes, so a read error is possible. The gene calls are TRBV29-1 and TRBJ2-3; no definite D call. The CDR3 has 14 amino acids. In germline, CDR1 is SQVTM, CDR2 ANQGSEA. This CDR3 is CSVEDIISTDTQYF. DNA for the CDR3: TGCAGCGTGGAAGACATTATTAGCACAGATACGCAGTATTTT.